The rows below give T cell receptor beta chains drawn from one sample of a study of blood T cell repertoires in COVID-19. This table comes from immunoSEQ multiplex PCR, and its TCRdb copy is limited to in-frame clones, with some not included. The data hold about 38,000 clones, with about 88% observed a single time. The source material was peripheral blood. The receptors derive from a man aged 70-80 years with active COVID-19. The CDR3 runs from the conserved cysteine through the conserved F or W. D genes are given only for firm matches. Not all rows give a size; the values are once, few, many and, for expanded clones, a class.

DNA: TGTGCCAGCACCCCGGACAGCCGCCGCTACGAGCAGTACTTC
CDR3: CASTPDSRRYEQYF
J: TRBJ2-7
size: .
D: .
length: 14
V: TRBV28

DNA: TGCGCCAGCAGCTTGGAATTCGGGACAGGGTTTATGAACACTGAAGCTTTCTTT
CDR3: CASSLEFGTGFMNTEAFF
J: TRBJ1-1
size: few
D: TRBD1
length: 18
V: TRBV5-1

DNA: TGCGCCAGCAGCTTGTTCTCTGGGCCCAACTATGGCTACACCTTC
CDR3: CASSLFSGPNYGYTF
J: TRBJ1-2
size: few
D: .
length: 15
V: TRBV5-1

DNA: TGTGCCAGCAGTGAAGGGTTGGACAACTCCTACGAGCAGTACTTC
CDR3: CASSEGLDNSYEQYF
J: TRBJ2-7
size: .
D: .
length: 15
V: TRBV6-1

DNA: TGCAGCGTTGAAGGGGGGACAGGGGGTCAGGGCTACACCTTC
CDR3: CSVEGGTGGQGYTF
J: TRBJ1-2
size: .
D: TRBD1
length: 14
V: TRBV29-1

DNA: TGCAGCGTCGTACGGGTCGCTAATGAAAAACTGTTTTTT
CDR3: CSVVRVANEKLFF
J: TRBJ1-4
size: .
D: .
length: 13
V: TRBV29-1

DNA: TGTGCCAGCAGCGGGGAGGGGCGGGGCTATGGCTACACCTTC
CDR3: CASSGEGRGYGYTF
J: TRBJ1-2
size: few
D: .
length: 14
V: TRBV3-1/TRBV3-2

DNA: TGTGCCACCACCAAATCATTAGTAGGGTCGGGAGGGTCTGAAGTACTAGCCAAAAACATTCAGTACTTC
CDR3: CATTKSLVGSGGSEVLAKNIQYF
J: TRBJ2-4
size: .
D: TRBD2
length: 23
V: TRBV24-1

DNA: TGTGCCAGCAGTCCCAAAGACCGGACAGGGGTGAGCTATGGCTACACCTTC
CDR3: CASSPKDRTGVSYGYTF
J: TRBJ1-2
size: .
D: TRBD1
length: 17
V: TRBV28

DNA: TGCGCCAGCAGTGAGAGCCATAGCACAGATACGCAGTATTTT
CDR3: CASSESHSTDTQYF
J: TRBJ2-3
size: .
D: .
length: 14
V: TRBV10-2

DNA: TGCGCCAGCAGCCAAGATAGTAGAGGGCATGTTGGCTACACCTTC
CDR3: CASSQDSRGHVGYTF
J: TRBJ1-2
size: .
D: .
length: 15
V: TRBV4-1

DNA: TGTGCCAGCAGCTTAACCCCGGGACAGGGGGGAAATGAGCAGTTCTTC
CDR3: CASSLTPGQGGNEQFF
J: TRBJ2-1
size: .
D: TRBD1
length: 16
V: TRBV7-2

DNA: TGTGCCAGCAGCTTGCTAGGGGGGGCGATGAACACTGAAGCTTTCTTT
CDR3: CASSLLGGAMNTEAFF
J: TRBJ1-1
size: .
D: .
length: 16
V: TRBV7-9

DNA: TGTGCCAGCAGTTACGAGACAGGGGTCCTCCTCGAGCAGTACTTC
CDR3: CASSYETGVLLEQYF
J: TRBJ2-7
size: .
D: TRBD1
length: 15
V: TRBV6-6

DNA: TGTGCCAGCACCCCCGGGACTAATAGCAATGAGCAGTTCTTC
CDR3: CASTPGTNSNEQFF
J: TRBJ2-1
size: medium-sized
D: TRBD2
length: 14
V: TRBV9

DNA: TGTGCCAGCAGTTACGCAGGAGGAGGCTACACCTTC
CDR3: CASSYAGGGYTF
J: TRBJ1-2
size: .
D: .
length: 12
V: TRBV6-5

DNA: TGTGCCAGCAGTTTAGGGGCCGGCTCCTACAATGAGCAGTTCTTC
CDR3: CASSLGAGSYNEQFF
J: TRBJ2-1
size: .
D: .
length: 15
V: TRBV27

DNA: TGTGCCAGCAGCTTGTTAGGGAGCTCCTACGAGCAGTACTTC
CDR3: CASSLLGSSYEQYF
J: TRBJ2-7
size: .
D: .
length: 14
V: TRBV5-4

DNA: TGTGCCAGCAGTTTAGGGGGGGAGCATGAAAAACTGTTTTTT
CDR3: CASSLGGEHEKLFF
J: TRBJ1-4
size: .
D: .
length: 14
V: TRBV28

DNA: TGTGCCATCAGTGAGTCGAGCAATGGTAGGGGGCAGAATCAGCCCCAGCATTTT
CDR3: CAISESSNGRGQNQPQHF
J: TRBJ1-5
size: .
D: TRBD1
length: 18
V: TRBV10-3

DNA: TGTGCCACCAGTGATAGGGGTTTTCAGCCCCAGCATTTT
CDR3: CATSDRGFQPQHF
J: TRBJ1-5
size: .
D: .
length: 13
V: TRBV24-1

DNA: TGCGCCAGCAGCTCAGGACTAGCGGGGGCGAACACCGGGGAGCTGTTTTTT
CDR3: CASSSGLAGANTGELFF
J: TRBJ2-2
size: few
D: TRBD2
length: 17
V: TRBV5-1

DNA: TGTGCCAGCTCACCACGACTACCCTACGAGCAGTACTTC
CDR3: CASSPRLPYEQYF
J: TRBJ2-7
size: .
D: .
length: 13
V: TRBV18

DNA: TGTGCCAGCAGTTTAGTTGGCAGGGGGGTCTTCGAGCAGTACTTC
CDR3: CASSLVGRGVFEQYF
J: TRBJ2-7
size: few
D: .
length: 15
V: TRBV27

DNA: TGTGCCAGCAGTTTTCCCATTCGGGGCTCCTACGAGCAGTACTTC
CDR3: CASSFPIRGSYEQYF
J: TRBJ2-7
size: .
D: .
length: 15
V: TRBV28

DNA: TGCGCCAGCAGCCAAATTAATATAGGACAGGGGAACACCGGGGAGCTGTTTTTT
CDR3: CASSQINIGQGNTGELFF
J: TRBJ2-2
size: .
D: TRBD1
length: 18
V: TRBV4-3

DNA: TGTGCCAGCAGCTTAGAAGAGGTCACAGGGAAGCTCTCCTACGAGCAGTACTTC
CDR3: CASSLEEVTGKLSYEQYF
J: TRBJ2-7
size: .
D: .
length: 18
V: TRBV7-6

DNA: TGTGCCAGCAGAGCGTTGGTACCAACTAATGAAAAACTGTTTTTT
CDR3: CASRALVPTNEKLFF
J: TRBJ1-4
size: .
D: .
length: 15
V: TRBV28

DNA: TGTGCCAGCTCACCCCCCATGACTTACGAGCAGTACTTC
CDR3: CASSPPMTYEQYF
J: TRBJ2-7
size: .
D: .
length: 13
V: TRBV18

DNA: TGTGCCAGCAGCTTTAGCGGGAGCTCCTACAATGAGCAGTTCTTC
CDR3: CASSFSGSSYNEQFF
J: TRBJ2-1
size: .
D: TRBD2
length: 15
V: TRBV7-3

DNA: TGTGCCAGCCTCAGGGGAGGGCTATACAATGAGCAGTTCTTC
CDR3: CASLRGGLYNEQFF
J: TRBJ2-1
size: .
D: .
length: 14
V: TRBV27

DNA: TGTGCCAGCACCGGGACAGGGGTCGAGCAGTACTTC
CDR3: CASTGTGVEQYF
J: TRBJ2-7
size: .
D: TRBD1
length: 12
V: TRBV5-5

DNA: TGTGCCAGCAGCCTCCCGGGACTAGCGGGAGAGGTGCAGTTCTTC
CDR3: CASSLPGLAGEVQFF
J: TRBJ2-1
size: .
D: TRBD2
length: 15
V: TRBV4-2

DNA: TGTGCCAGCAGCGACGAAATAGCCTCCTACAATGAGCAGTTCTTC
CDR3: CASSDEIASYNEQFF
J: TRBJ2-1
size: .
D: .
length: 15
V: TRBV11-1

DNA: TGCAGCGTTTGGACTTCGGGATATACGCAGTATTTT
CDR3: CSVWTSGYTQYF
J: TRBJ2-3
size: .
D: .
length: 12
V: TRBV29-1

DNA: TGCAGCTTCAGACAGGGGGCCGCAGATACGCAGTATTTT
CDR3: CSFRQGAADTQYF
J: TRBJ2-3
size: once
D: TRBD1
length: 13
V: TRBV29-1

DNA: TGTGCCAGCACACCTCACATGAGCGGGGGGGATCGTGAGCAGTACTTC
CDR3: CASTPHMSGGDREQYF
J: TRBJ2-7
size: .
D: TRBD2
length: 16
V: TRBV27

DNA: TGTGCCAGCTCACTCGGACAAAAAGAGACCCAGTACTTC
CDR3: CASSLGQKETQYF
J: TRBJ2-5
size: .
D: .
length: 13
V: TRBV18

DNA: TGTGCCAGTATGAAGGAGGGCCCTTCTAACTATGGCTACACCTTC
CDR3: CASMKEGPSNYGYTF
J: TRBJ1-2
size: few
D: .
length: 15
V: TRBV19

DNA: TGTGCCAGCAGCTTAGGGACAGGGCGCACAGATACGCAGTATTTT
CDR3: CASSLGTGRTDTQYF
J: TRBJ2-3
size: .
D: TRBD1
length: 15
V: TRBV11-1

DNA: TGTGCCAGCAGCGTACAGGGTGGAAATTCACCCCTCCACTTT
CDR3: CASSVQGGNSPLHF
J: TRBJ1-6
size: .
D: .
length: 14
V: TRBV9

DNA: TGTGCCAGCAGCAAAGATCCCTGTACTAGCGGAAGCTACGAGCAGTACTTC
CDR3: CASSKDPCTSGSYEQYF
J: TRBJ2-7
size: once
D: .
length: 17
V: TRBV21-1

DNA: TGTGCCAGCAGCTCCCTGTTGGGGGGACCGGAGGGGCCCCAGCATTTT
CDR3: CASSSLLGGPEGPQHF
J: TRBJ1-5
size: .
D: .
length: 16
V: TRBV7-6

DNA: TGCGCCAGCAGCGTCGGGACTAGCGGGTCCTACGAGCAGTACTTC
CDR3: CASSVGTSGSYEQYF
J: TRBJ2-7
size: .
D: TRBD2
length: 15
V: TRBV10-1

DNA: TGTGCCAGCAGTTACATGGGACTAGGTGAGCAGTTCTTC
CDR3: CASSYMGLGEQFF
J: TRBJ2-1
size: .
D: TRBD2
length: 13
V: TRBV6-2/TRBV6-3

DNA: TGCGCCAGCAGCTTATCTAGGGGCCCGGTGGACGAGCAGTACTTC
CDR3: CASSLSRGPVDEQYF
J: TRBJ2-7
size: few
D: .
length: 15
V: TRBV5-1

DNA: TGTGCCACCAGCGCTCAATGGAGCTCCTACGAGCAGTACTTC
CDR3: CATSAQWSSYEQYF
J: TRBJ2-7
size: once
D: .
length: 14
V: TRBV15